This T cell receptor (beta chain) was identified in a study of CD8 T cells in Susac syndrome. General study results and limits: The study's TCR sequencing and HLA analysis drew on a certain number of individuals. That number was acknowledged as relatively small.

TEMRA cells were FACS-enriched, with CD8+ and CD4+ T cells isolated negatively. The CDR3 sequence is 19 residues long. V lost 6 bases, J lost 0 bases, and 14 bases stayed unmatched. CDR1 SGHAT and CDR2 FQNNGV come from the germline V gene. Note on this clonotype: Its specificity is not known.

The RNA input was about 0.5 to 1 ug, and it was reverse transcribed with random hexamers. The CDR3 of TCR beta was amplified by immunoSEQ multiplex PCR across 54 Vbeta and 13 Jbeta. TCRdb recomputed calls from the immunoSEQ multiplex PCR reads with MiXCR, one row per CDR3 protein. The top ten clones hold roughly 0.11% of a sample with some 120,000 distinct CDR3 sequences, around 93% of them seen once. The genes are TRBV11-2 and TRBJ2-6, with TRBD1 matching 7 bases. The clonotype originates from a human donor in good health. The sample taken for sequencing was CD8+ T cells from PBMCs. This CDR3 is CASSPRLGQALSGANVLTF. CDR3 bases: TGTGCCAGCAGTCCCCGACTTGGACAGGCCCTCTCTGGGGCCAACGTCCTGACTTTC. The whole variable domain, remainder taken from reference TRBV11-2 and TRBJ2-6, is EAGVAQSPRYKIIEKRQSVAFWCNPISGHATLYWYQQILGQGPKLLIQFQNNGVVDDSQLPKDRFSAERLKGVDSTLKIQPAKLEDSAVYLCASSPRLGQALSGANVLTFGAGSRLTVL.